This TCR beta chain was recorded in a study of cytomegalovirus exposure and HLA in healthy donors. The study, taken as a whole, reports: Later on, analysis showed that most CMV-associated TCR beta chains appeared to be HLA-restricted. In a later analysis, parvovirus B19, influenza, CMV and Epstein-Barr virus appeared linked to several top co-occurrence clusters.

Vbeta (60) and Jbeta (13) primers were used in the PCR. Original processing notes: A follow-up analysis tallied about 88 million unique TCR beta chains, 9 million to 11 million shared. TCRdb's copy holds only in-frame clones and misses some; the assay was immunoSEQ multiplex PCR. V and J calls and clone size are given by that table; D and trimming were obtained from the DNA. The data show around 90,000 clones, roughly 67% seen once. CDR1 is MNHEY and CDR2 is SVGAGI in the germline V gene. The CDR3 covers 13 residues. Between the trimmed V and J ends, which lost 5 bases and 9 bases, there was a span of 14 bases. Comment on this clone: Its matching antigen is unknown.

The chain combines TRBV6-5 with TRBJ2-1, with TRBD2 as a possible D gene (5 bases). This receptor was obtained from a woman aged 50 to 65 in good health and CMV-seropositive. Sequences were obtained from PBMCs. The CDR3: CASSPTVEGEQFF. CDR3 bases: TGTGCCAGCAGTCCCACGGTAGAGGGTGAGCAGTTCTTC.